Shown below are 25 T cell receptor beta chains from a single sample sequenced in a study of spatial heterogeneity in lung cancer. Time point specified: sample taken at primary tumor resection. Unsorted tumor, nontumor lung tissue or cryopreserved PBMC supplied the whole RNA. TCRdb re-called the 5' RACE reads with MiXCR, one entry per CDR3 protein. This table has roughly 82,000 distinct CDR3 sequences, 10% to 15% appearing once. The material sequenced was PBMCs, taken at surgery. The receptors shown here come from a male donor with early-stage non-small cell lung cancer.

This rearrangement joins TRBV27 to TRBJ2-7; the D is unclear. The V end lost 4 bases, the J end lost 2 bases, and 9 bases lay between the germline ends. Germline CDR1 and CDR2: MNHEY and SMNVEV (reference sequence). CDR3 size: 13 residues. CDR3 bases: TGTGCCAGCAGTTCCCGAAACACCTACGAGCAGTACTTC. Translated: CASSSRNTYEQYF.

There are a few counts of this clonotype. V gene TRBV2 combines with J gene TRBJ1-2; D might be TRBD1 (5 bases). Germline CDR1 is SNHLY and CDR2 is FYNNEI. This CDR3 has 12 residues. Trimming stripped 3 bases from V and 5 bases from J, with 7 bases between. Written as DNA, the CDR3 is TGTGCCAGCAGTGACAGGGTTTATGGCTACACCTTC. This sequence encodes CASSDRVYGYTF.

This clonotype was counted a single time. The chain links TRBV20-1 to TRBJ2-7; 9 bases map to TRBD2. This CDR3 comprises 13 residues. The V and J ends lost 7 bases and 4 bases, in that order; junction bases with no gene match: 8. CDR1 is DFQATT, CDR2 SNEGSKA, per germline (reference sequence). The CDR3 loop is CSGWRGGLYEQYF. In DNA form, the CDR3 reads TGCAGTGGTTGGCGGGGGGGACTATACGAGCAGTACTTC.

The chain combines TRBV6-4 with TRBJ2-3; perhaps TRBD2 as D (5 bases). The CDR3 runs 15 residues. Per germline, CDR1 MRHNA and CDR2 SNTAGT. V was pared by 6 bases and J by 6 bases, with 19 bases between. CDR3 sequence reads: CASSPLPGKKDTQYF. DNA for the CDR3: TGTGCCAGCAGCCCTTTGCCCGGGAAGAAGGATACGCAGTATTTT.

This clonotype was seen a handful of times. V is TRBV25-1 and J is TRBJ2-5; D is ambiguous. With 6 bases removed from V and 2 bases from J, the gap between germline ends came to 10 bases. The V gene's germline CDR1 is MGHDK and CDR2 SYGVNS. There are 13 residues in the CDR3. This chain's CDR3 is CASSADGQETQYF. CDR3 nucleotides: TGTGCCAGCAGCGCGGACGGGCAAGAGACCCAGTACTTC.

In its sample, this clonotype was seen many times. The rearrangement joins TRBV29-1 to TRBJ2-7, with unresolved D. V dropped 3 bases and J dropped 2 bases, with 8 bases sitting between them. The CDR3 totals 12 residues. In germline, CDR1 is SQVTM, CDR2 ANQGSEA. The CDR3, as DNA: TGCAGCGTTGAGTTGGGGACCTACGAGCAGTACTTC. Translation: CSVELGTYEQYF.

CDR3 sequence reads: CASSLEGHNEKLFF. CDR3 DNA sequence: TGCGCCAGCAGCTTGGAAGGACATAATGAAAAACTGTTTTTT. The chain links TRBV5-1 to TRBJ1-4; tentative D call: TRBD1 (5 bases). With 0 bases removed from V and 4 bases from J, the gap between germline ends came to 7 bases. CDR1 and CDR2 (germline): SGHRS, YFSETQ. The CDR3 is made up of 14 amino acids.

This clonotype was counted ten times or more. The V call is TRBV5-1, the J call TRBJ1-3; unclear D gene. The length of the CDR3 is 15 residues. V was cut by 4 bases and J by 0 bases, with 11 bases left in between. Germline V gene sequence: CDR1 SGHRS, CDR2 YFSETQ. The CDR3 is CASSESPSSGNTIYF. Written as DNA, the CDR3 is TGCGCCAGCAGCGAATCACCGAGCTCTGGAAACACCATATATTTT.

This clonotype appeared a few times. The V call is TRBV5-4, the J call TRBJ1-1; D gene unclear. Germline values: CDR1 SGHNT, CDR2 YYREEE (reference sequence). The V end lost 2 bases, the J end lost 1 base, and 15 bases lay between the germline ends. The CDR3 runs to 16 residues. This CDR3 reads CASSFRSDGRNTEAFF. The CDR3 DNA follows: TGTGCCAGCAGCTTTAGGTCCGACGGGCGGAACACTGAAGCTTTCTTT.

This clonotype was counted only a few times. The chain couples TRBV7-9 to TRBJ1-1; 7 bases agree with TRBD1. The CDR3 has 16 amino acids. V lost 5 bases, J lost 3 bases, and 12 bases stayed unmatched. Germline lookup yields CDR1 SEHNR and CDR2 FQNEAQ (reference sequence). CDR3 nucleotides: TGTGCCAGCAGCGCTCGTATATACAGGGGAGACACTGAAGCTTTCTTT. It specifies CASSARIYRGDTEAFF.

This clonotype was recorded a few times. The CDR3 protein is CASSQRGAGGPDEQYF. CDR3 sequence (DNA): TGCGCCAGCAGCCAAAGGGGGGCGGGAGGGCCCGACGAGCAGTACTTC. The V gene is TRBV4-1, the J gene TRBJ2-7, with TRBD2 matching over 9 bases. From germline, CDR1 is MGHRA and CDR2 YSYEKL. The trim removed 2 bases at V and 5 bases at J, leaving 10 bases unmatched. The CDR3 has 16 residues.

Only a few counts were recorded for this clonotype. At one of its ends the junction is not consistent with the germline gene, which may arise from a read error. The chain joins TRBV5-1 to TRBJ2-1; 11 nucleotides align to TRBD2. This CDR3 has 15 amino acids. CDR1 is SGHRS and CDR2 is YFSETQ in the germline V gene. The CDR3 DNA reads TGTGCCAGCAGCTCGACTAGCGGGATACACAATGAGCAGTTCTTC. Amino acid sequence: CASSSTSGIHNEQFF.

Details on this clonotype: At one boundary the junction diverges from the germline segment, which might be a read error. J is TRBJ2-7 and V is TRBV4-1, with D possibly matching TRBD1 (5 bases). Germline assignment: CDR1 MGHRA and CDR2 YSYEKL. This CDR3 has 15 amino acids. CDR3 DNA: TGCGCCAGCAGCCAAGAGTCAGGGCCTTCCTACGAGCAGCACTTC. Translation gives CASSQESGPSYEQHF.

This clonotype was detected only a few times. The chain joins TRBV6-1 to TRBJ1-5, with 11 bases lining up with TRBD1. V lost 4 bases, J lost 4 bases, and 9 bases stayed unmatched. CDR1 is MNHNS and CDR2 is SASEGT in the germline V gene. There are 17 residues in the CDR3. CDR3 sequence (DNA): TGTGCCAGCAGTGCGGACAGGGGGCAGAGAATAAATCAGCCCCAGCATTTT. This sequence encodes CASSADRGQRINQPQHF.

Many counts were recorded for this clonotype. The chain has TRBV6-2 or TRBV6-3 and TRBJ2-3, with TRBD1 identical over 8 bases. V lost 4 bases, J lost 3 bases, and 3 bases stayed unmatched. The CDR3 extends over 14 amino acids. Germline CDR1 MNHEY, CDR2 SVGEGT. The CDR3 region has the DNA TGTGCCAGCAGTTTACAGGGGGGAACAGATACGCAGTATTTT. As protein: CASSLQGGTDTQYF.

The chain employs TRBV5-4 and TRBJ2-7, with a weak D call TRBD1 (5 bases). The CDR3 sequence is 15 residues long. CDR1 and CDR2 (germline): SGHNT, YYREEE (reference sequence). V lost 0 bases to trimming and J lost 2 bases, with 12 bases between them. CDR3 DNA: TGTGCCAGCAGCTTGGGAACGGACACCGCCTACGAGCAGTACTTC. Its protein product is CASSLGTDTAYEQYF.

The chain joins TRBV11-1 to TRBJ2-3; 10 positions match TRBD2. Germline CDR1 SGHAT, CDR2 FQDESV (reference sequence). V trimming: 4 bases; J trimming: 2 bases; junction bases outside the gene matches: 3. The CDR3 loop spans 15 amino acids. The CDR3: CASSSAGGDTDTQYF. DNA for the CDR3: TGTGCCAGCAGCTCAGCGGGAGGGGACACAGATACGCAGTATTTT.

This clonotype has a handful of counts. Here the CDR3 reads CASSLSDRGIYGYTF. CDR3 DNA: TGTGCCAGCAGTTTAAGTGACAGGGGGATCTATGGCTACACCTTC. V gene TRBV12-3 or TRBV12-4 combines with J gene TRBJ1-2, with 9 bases aligning to TRBD1. This CDR3 is 15 amino acids long. Trimming removed 2 bases from V and 4 bases from J; junction bases left unmatched: 5.

The chain couples TRBV3-1 to TRBJ2-7; 7 positions agree with TRBD1. The J segment lost 1 base and the V segment lost 4 bases, leaving 4 bases of the junction unmatched. Germline assignment: CDR1 LGHDT and CDR2 YNNKEL (reference sequence). The CDR3 has 14 residues. CDR3 in amino acids: CASSPMGQSYEQYF. The CDR3 DNA follows: TGTGCCAGCAGCCCGATGGGACAGTCCTACGAGCAGTACTTC.

This clonotype was counted at least ten times. V usage is TRBV11-2 and J usage is TRBJ2-1; D is uncertain. CDR1 is SGHAT, CDR2 FQNNGV, per germline. Trimming took off 7 bases at V and 7 bases at J, with 14 bases between the two ends. The CDR3 sequence is 13 residues long. As DNA, the CDR3 is TGTGCCAGCACCGTCAACCCCGGGAATGAGCAGTTCTTC. Translation: CASTVNPGNEQFF.

The table lists this clonotype with many counts. The chain has TRBV18 and TRBJ2-5, with D perhaps matching TRBD1 (6 bases). CDR1 and CDR2 (germline): KGHSH, LQKENI. Trimming took 5 bases from V and 2 from J, leaving 9 bases between them. The CDR3 spans 13 residues. The DNA for the CDR3 is TGTGCCAGCTCATCCGGACAGCAAGAGACCCAGTACTTC. This encodes CASSSGQQETQYF.

This clonotype appeared a single time. The chain links TRBV5-6 to TRBJ2-5; 7 nucleotides match TRBD2. There are 15 residues in the CDR3. The V and J ends lost 3 bases and 4 bases, in that order; junction bases with no gene match: 9. Germline V gene data show CDR1 as SGHDT and CDR2 as YYEEEE. DNA of the CDR3: TGTGCCAGCAGCTCTTACGGGGGGTTTAGAGAGACCCAGTACTTC. It is translated as CASSSYGGFRETQYF.

In its sample, this clonotype was seen many times. V and J are TRBV20-1 and TRBJ2-1; 9 bases fit TRBD2. Unmatched junction bases numbered 9, after V lost 6 bases and J lost 6 bases. Germline V gene sequence: CDR1 DFQATT, CDR2 SNEGSKA (reference sequence). The CDR3 spans 14 residues. The CDR3 nucleotides are TGCAGTGCCCAGCTAGCGGGAACTCCCAATGAGCAGTTCTTC. This gives the protein CSAQLAGTPNEQFF.

This clonotype appeared a few times. This chain links TRBV12-3 or TRBV12-4 with TRBJ1-1, with D possibly being TRBD1 (5 bases). The V and J ends lost 6 bases and 5 bases respectively, with 13 bases between them. The CDR3 extends over 13 amino acids. CDR3 DNA: TGTGCCAGCAGCGTCTGGGGGGAGACTGAAGCTTTCTTT. It codes for CASSVWGETEAFF.

The V and J genes are TRBV15 and TRBJ2-3; D ambiguous. The CDR3 spans 17 residues. CDR1 and CDR2 from the germline V gene are LNHNV and YYDKDF (reference sequence). The V end lost 3 bases, the J end lost 1 base, and 17 bases lay between the germline ends. The CDR3 DNA follows: TGTGCCACCAGCAGGGAACCCCCGGGCAGAGGCACAGATACGCAGTATTTT. Its protein product is CATSREPPGRGTDTQYF.